The clone carrying this T cell receptor beta chain has only a few counts. The target antigen is unknown. There are 14 residues in the CDR3. Trimming took 0 bases from V and 7 from J, leaving 10 bases between them. Germline V gene lookup returns CDR1 DFQATT and CDR2 SNEGSKA (reference sequence). The data derive from a study of T-cell reconstitution after alpha-beta-depleted transplantation in children. Study results and limitations: After transplant, high TCRbeta diversity at day 60 in some patients arose from surviving recipient T cells and thymic progenitors. Newly produced T cells mostly accounted for T-cell counts and diversity one year post-transplant.

This sample's TCRbeta library carried unique molecular identifier barcodes. MiXCR, run by TCRdb on the PCR reads, gives a single entry per CDR3 protein. The data show a few hundred thousand distinct CDR3 sequences, 20% to 30% seen once. The sequencing used PBMCs, collected before TCRalphabeta/CD19-depleted stem cell transplant. The TCR was taken from a boy younger than two with Wiskott-Aldrich syndrome, due to receive a stem cell transplant. The V and J genes are TRBV20-1 and TRBJ1-6; D gene ambiguous. The CDR3 protein is CSARDRRQNSPLHF. For the CDR3, the DNA is TGCAGTGCTAGAGATAGGAGGCAGAATTCACCCCTCCACTTT.